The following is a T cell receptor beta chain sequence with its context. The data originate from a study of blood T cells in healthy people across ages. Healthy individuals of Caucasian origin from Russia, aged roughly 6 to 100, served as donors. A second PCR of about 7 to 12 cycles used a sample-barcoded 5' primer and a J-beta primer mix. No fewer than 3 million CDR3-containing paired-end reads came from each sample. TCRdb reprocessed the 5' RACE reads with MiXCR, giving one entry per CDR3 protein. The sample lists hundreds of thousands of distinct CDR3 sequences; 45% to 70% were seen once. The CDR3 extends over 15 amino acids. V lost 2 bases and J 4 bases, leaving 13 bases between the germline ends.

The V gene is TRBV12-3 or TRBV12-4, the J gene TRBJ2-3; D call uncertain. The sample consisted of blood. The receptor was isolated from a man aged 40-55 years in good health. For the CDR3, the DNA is TGTGCCAGCAGTTTACCTAGAGCGAGAGCAGATACGCAGTATTTT. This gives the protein CASSLPRARADTQYF.